What follows is one T cell receptor beta chain and its context. Antigen unknown. Germline values: CDR1 GTSNPN, CDR2 SVGIG (reference sequence). CDR3 size: 13 residues. V lost 1 base and J lost 8, with 11 bases in between. The data stem from a study of beta chain features in type 1 diabetes. Study outcomes and limitations: Individuals with type 1 diabetes displayed fewer insertions and more deletions at VDJ junctions. In every one of the four CD4+ subsets, TCRB CDR3s were moderately but significantly shorter in Type 1 diabetes patients.

The study reverse transcribed the entire isolated RNA, so it sequenced expressed TCRB transcripts. This table comes from immunoSEQ multiplex PCR, and its TCRdb copy is limited to in-frame clones, with some not included. The table includes around 140,000 clones, about 13% detected once. The sequenced sample was central memory CD4+ T cells from blood. This chain links TRBV30 with TRBJ1-4; D ambiguous. The source is a man younger than 30 with type 1 diabetes. CDR3 amino acids: CAWSGGGGEKLFF. The CDR3 bases are TGTGCCTGGAGTGGGGGAGGAGGGGAAAAACTGTTTTTT.